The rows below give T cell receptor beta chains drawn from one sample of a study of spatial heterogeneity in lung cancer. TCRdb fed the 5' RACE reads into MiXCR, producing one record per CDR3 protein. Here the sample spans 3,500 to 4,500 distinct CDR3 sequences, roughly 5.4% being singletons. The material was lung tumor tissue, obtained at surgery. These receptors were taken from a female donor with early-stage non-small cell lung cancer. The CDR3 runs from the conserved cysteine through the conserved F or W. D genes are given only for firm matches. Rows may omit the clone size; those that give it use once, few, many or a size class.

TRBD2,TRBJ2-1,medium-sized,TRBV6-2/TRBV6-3,CASSYSTSGRGEQFF,TGTGCCAGCAGTTACTCGACTAGCGGGAGAGGTGAGCAGTTCTTC
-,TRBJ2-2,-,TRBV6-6,CASSYRDASGELFF,TGTGCCAGCAGTTACAGAGACGCCAGCGGGGAGCTGTTTTTT
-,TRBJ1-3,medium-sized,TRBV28,CASSFGKTPLAGPGNTIYF,TGTGCCAGCAGTTTCGGCAAAACCCCTCTCGCCGGTCCTGGAAACACCATATATTTT
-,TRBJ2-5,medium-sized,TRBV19,CASSIARKETQYF,TGTGCCAGTAGTATAGCACGGAAAGAGACCCAGTACTTC
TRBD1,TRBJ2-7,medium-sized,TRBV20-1,CSAPGTVTYEQYF,TGCAGTGCTCCCGGGACAGTTACCTACGAGCAGTACTTC
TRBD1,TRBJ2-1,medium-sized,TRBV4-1,CASSQDGQGKFNEQFF,TGCGCCAGCAGCCAGGATGGACAGGGAAAATTCAATGAGCAGTTCTTC
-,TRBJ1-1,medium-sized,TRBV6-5,CASSYSRFMNTEAFF,TGTGCCAGCAGTTACTCCCGGTTTATGAACACTGAAGCTTTCTTT
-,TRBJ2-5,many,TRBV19,CASSINRARETQYF,TGTGCCAGTAGTATCAACAGGGCTAGGGAGACCCAGTACTTC
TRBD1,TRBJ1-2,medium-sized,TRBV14,CASSQGTGTGTYGYTF,TGTGCCAGCAGCCAAGGGACCGGGACAGGGACCTATGGCTACACCTTC
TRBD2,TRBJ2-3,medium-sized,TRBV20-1,CSAYRTSGTTDTQYF,TGCAGTGCTTACAGGACTAGCGGGACAACAGATACGCAGTATTTT
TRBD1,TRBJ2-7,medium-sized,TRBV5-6,CASSLKQGAYEQYF,TGTGCCAGCAGCTTGAAACAGGGGGCCTACGAGCAGTACTTC
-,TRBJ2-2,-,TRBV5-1,CASRSGLLSSGELFF,TGCGCCAGCAGATCTGGTCTATTAAGCTCCGGGGAGCTGTTTTTT
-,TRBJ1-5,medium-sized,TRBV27,CASSGQYSNQPQHF,TGTGCCAGCAGCGGACAGTATAGCAATCAGCCCCAGCATTTT
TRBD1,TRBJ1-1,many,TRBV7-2,CASSLQGQMNTEAFF,TGTGCCAGCAGCTTACAGGGACAGATGAACACTGAAGCTTTCTTT
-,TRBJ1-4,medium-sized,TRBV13,CASSPPVGAELFF,TGTGCCAGCAGCCCCCCTGTCGGGGCGGAACTGTTTTTT
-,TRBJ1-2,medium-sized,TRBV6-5,CASSYSRGFANYGYTF,TGTGCCAGCAGTTACTCGAGGGGTTTCGCTAACTATGGCTACACCTTC
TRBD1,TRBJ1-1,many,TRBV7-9,CASSKQGTNTEAFF,TGTGCCAGCAGCAAACAGGGGACGAACACTGAAGCTTTCTTT
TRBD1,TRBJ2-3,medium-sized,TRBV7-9,CASSSGQGTDTQYF,TGTGCCAGCAGCTCGGGACAGGGCACAGATACGCAGTATTTT
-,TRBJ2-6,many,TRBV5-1,CASSLPSGANVLTF,TGCGCCAGCAGCTTGCCCTCTGGGGCCAACGTCCTGACTTTC
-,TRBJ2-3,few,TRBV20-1,CSAELATSRPAQYF,TGCAGTGCTGAGCTGGCTACCTCCCGCCCCGCGCAGTATTTT
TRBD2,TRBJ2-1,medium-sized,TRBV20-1,CSAKTSGVNYNEQFF,TGCAGTGCTAAGACTAGCGGGGTGAACTACAATGAGCAGTTCTTC
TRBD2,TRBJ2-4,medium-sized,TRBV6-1,CASSEARTRNIQYF,TGTGCCAGCAGTGAAGCCCGGACTAGGAACATTCAGTACTTC
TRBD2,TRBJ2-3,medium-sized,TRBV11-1,CASSSTPTSGIYTQYF,TGTGCCAGCAGCTCCACGCCGACTAGCGGAATATATACGCAGTATTTT
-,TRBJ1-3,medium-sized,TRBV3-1,CASSQDHFSGNTIYF,TGTGCCAGCAGCCAAGATCACTTCTCTGGAAACACCATATATTTT
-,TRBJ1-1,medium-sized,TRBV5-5,CASSLPTSGATEAFF,TGTGCCAGCAGCCTACCTACGTCCGGGGCCACTGAAGCTTTCTTT
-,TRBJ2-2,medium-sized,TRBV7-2,CASSFIDTGELFF,TGTGCCAGCAGCTTCATCGACACCGGGGAGCTGTTTTTT
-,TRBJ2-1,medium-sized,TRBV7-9,CASNHRDNEQFF,TGTGCCAGCAACCACAGGGACAATGAGCAGTTCTTC
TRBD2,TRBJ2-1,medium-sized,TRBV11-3,CASSGTRTSGRSPYNEQFF,TGTGCCAGCAGCGGGACACGGACTAGCGGGAGAAGTCCCTACAATGAGCAGTTCTTC
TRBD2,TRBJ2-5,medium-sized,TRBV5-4,CASSLLADQETQYF,TGTGCCAGCTCCTTACTAGCGGATCAAGAGACCCAGTACTTC
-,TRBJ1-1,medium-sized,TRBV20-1,CSARDPRGVAEAFF,TGCAGTGCTAGGGACCCCCGGGGGGTCGCTGAAGCTTTCTTT
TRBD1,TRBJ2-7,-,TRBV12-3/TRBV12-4,CASSFDRAYEQYF,TGTGCCAGCAGTTTTGACAGGGCATACGAGCAGTACTTC
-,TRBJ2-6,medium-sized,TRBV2,CASQAGANVLTF,TGTGCCAGCCAAGCTGGGGCCAACGTCCTGACTTTC
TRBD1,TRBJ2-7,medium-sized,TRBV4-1,CASSPEENRGTHEQYF,TGCGCCAGCAGCCCCGAGGAGAACAGGGGGACCCACGAGCAGTACTTC
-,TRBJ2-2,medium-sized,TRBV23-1,CASSQSFPAPANTGELFF,TGCGCCAGCAGTCAATCTTTCCCCGCACCCGCGAACACCGGGGAGCTGTTTTTT
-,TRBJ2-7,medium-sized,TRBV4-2,CASSQQGLHEQYF,TGTGCCAGCAGCCAACAGGGTTTACACGAGCAGTACTTC
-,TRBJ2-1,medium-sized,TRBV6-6,CASRGQGLFLSYNEQFF,TGTGCCAGCAGGGGGCAGGGCCTATTCCTCTCCTACAATGAGCAGTTCTTC
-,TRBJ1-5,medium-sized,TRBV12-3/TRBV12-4,CASRQAGAANQPQHF,TGTGCCAGCAGACAGGCCGGGGCAGCAAATCAGCCCCAGCATTTT
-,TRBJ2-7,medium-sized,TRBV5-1,CASTPDAGEQYF,TGCGCCAGCACCCCCGACGCTGGCGAGCAGTACTTC
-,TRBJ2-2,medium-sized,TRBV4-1,CASSRNRETGELFF,TGCGCCAGCAGCCGGAACAGGGAGACCGGGGAGCTGTTTTTT
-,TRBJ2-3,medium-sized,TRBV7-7,CASSPTDTTDTQYF,TGTGCCAGCAGCCCCACCGACACCACAGATACGCAGTATTTT
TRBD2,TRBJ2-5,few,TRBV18,CASSPGTSGSRRETQYF,TGTGCCAGCTCACCTGGGACTAGCGGGAGTAGGCGAGAGACCCAGTACTTC
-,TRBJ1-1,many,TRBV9,CASSRGLQGTEAFF,TGTGCCAGCAGCAGGGGACTCCAGGGCACTGAAGCTTTCTTT
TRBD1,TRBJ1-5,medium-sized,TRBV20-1,CSATDRDQPQHF,TGCAGTGCTACGGACAGGGATCAGCCCCAGCATTTT
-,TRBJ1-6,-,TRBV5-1,CASSPRSSKDSPLHF,TGCGCCAGCAGCCCCAGGAGCAGTAAAGATTCACCCCTCCACTTT
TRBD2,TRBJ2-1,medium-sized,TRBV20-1,CSARDLASGSRDEQFF,TGCAGTGCTAGAGATTTGGCTAGCGGGAGTCGCGATGAGCAGTTCTTC
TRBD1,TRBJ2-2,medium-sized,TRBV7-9,CASSFWQGVGELFF,TGTGCCAGCAGCTTTTGGCAGGGGGTCGGGGAGCTGTTTTTT
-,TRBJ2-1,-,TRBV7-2,CASSPPGLYGAAEQFF,TGTGCCAGCAGCCCCCCGGGACTCTACGGGGCGGCTGAGCAGTTCTTC
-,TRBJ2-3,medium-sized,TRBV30,CAWSFGTDTQYF,TGTGCCTGGAGTTTCGGCACAGATACGCAGTATTTT
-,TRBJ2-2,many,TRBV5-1,CASSWNTGELFF,TGCGCCAGCAGCTGGAACACCGGGGAGCTGTTTTTT
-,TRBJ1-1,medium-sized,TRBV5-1,CASSSSEQGQAFF,TGCGCCAGCAGCTCATCGGAACAGGGACAAGCTTTCTTT
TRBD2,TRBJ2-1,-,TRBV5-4,CASSWGLADNEQFF,TGTGCCAGCAGCTGGGGACTAGCGGACAATGAGCAGTTCTTC
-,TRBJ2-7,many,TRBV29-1,CSVETNTEQYF,TGCAGCGTGGAAACCAATACCGAGCAGTACTTC
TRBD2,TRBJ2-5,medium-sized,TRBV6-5,CASSYSNRGRAKETQYF,TGTGCCAGCAGTTACTCGAATCGCGGGAGGGCAAAAGAGACCCAGTACTTC
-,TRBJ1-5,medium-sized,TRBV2,CASKGGASSNQPQHF,TGTGCCAGCAAAGGGGGGGCCTCTAGCAATCAGCCCCAGCATTTT